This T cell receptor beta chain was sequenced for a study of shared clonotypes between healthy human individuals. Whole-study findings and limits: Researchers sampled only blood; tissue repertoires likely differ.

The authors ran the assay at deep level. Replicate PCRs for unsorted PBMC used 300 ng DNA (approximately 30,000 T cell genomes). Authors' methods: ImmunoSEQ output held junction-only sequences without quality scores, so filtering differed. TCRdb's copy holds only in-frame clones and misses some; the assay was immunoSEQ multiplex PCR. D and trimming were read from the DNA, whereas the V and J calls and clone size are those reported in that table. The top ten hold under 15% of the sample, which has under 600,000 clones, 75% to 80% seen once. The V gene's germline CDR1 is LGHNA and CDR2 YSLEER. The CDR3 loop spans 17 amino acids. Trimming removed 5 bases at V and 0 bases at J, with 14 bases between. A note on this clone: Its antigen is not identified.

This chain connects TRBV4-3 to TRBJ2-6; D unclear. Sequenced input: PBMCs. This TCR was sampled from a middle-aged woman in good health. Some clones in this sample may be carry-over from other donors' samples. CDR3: CASSSRAGSSGANVLTF. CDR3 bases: TGCGCCAGCAGCTCCCGGGCAGGTAGCTCTGGGGCCAACGTCCTGACTTTC.